This T cell receptor (beta chain) originates from a study of T-cell reconstitution after alpha-beta-depleted transplantation in children. CDR3 length: 13 amino acids. The germline CDR1 and CDR2 sequences are KGHSH and LQKENI. Trimming stripped 0 bases from V and 10 bases from J, with 10 bases between. Preparation of the TCRbeta library involved a method that used unique molecular identifiers. TCRdb itself ran the PCR reads through MiXCR, one entry per CDR3 protein. Of about 200,000 distinct CDR3 sequences in the sample, 5% to 6.5% were seen once. The material was PBMCs, obtained before TCRalphabeta/CD19-depleted stem cell transplant. This rearrangement joins TRBV18 to TRBJ2-1, with D unresolved. This clonotype was obtained from a girl under three years old with combined immunodeficiency, due to receive a stem cell transplant. DNA of the CDR3: TGTGCCAGCTCACCACCGGTTTCGACGGAGCAGTTCTTC. It specifies CASSPPVSTEQFF.